This T cell receptor beta chain was identified during a study of T-cell memory formation after mild COVID-19. Study-wide results and caveats: Detection of some responders pre-infection suggested pre-existing cross-reactive memory T cells participated.

V trimming: 6 bases; J trimming: 3 bases; junction bases outside the gene matches: 6. Germline V gene sequence: CDR1 MNHEY, CDR2 SVGAGI. CDR3 length equals 17 residues. Each CDR3 protein is one row after TCRdb ran MiXCR on the 5' RACE reads. The table lists around 340,000 distinct CDR3 sequences, roughly 15% of them singletons. As regards this clonotype: Antigen specificity is unknown.

The gene calls are TRBV6-5 and TRBJ2-2, with 14 bases matching TRBD2. This TCR was sampled from a man between 18 and 35 years old who had mild COVID-19 (a few samples of this study predate the infection). Cell type and time point are not known. The sequenced sample consisted of PBMCs or a T cell subset sorted from them (not recorded which). The CDR3 bases are TGTGCCAGCAGAAAGGGACTAGCGGGGGTGGACACCGGGGAGCTGTTTTTT. Translating it yields CASRKGLAGVDTGELFF.